One sample yielded the 5 T cell receptor beta chains listed below, sequenced in a study of T cells in Graves' hyperthyroidism and ophthalmopathy. Template material for amplifying TCR beta CDR3 regions consisted of RNA transcripts. Initially, a first-round RT-PCR of the TCR CDR3 employed the HTBI primer set. Each CDR3 protein is one row after TCRdb ran MiXCR on the multiplex PCR reads. The profile shows 350,000 to 400,000 distinct CDR3 sequences, about a fifth of them singletons. The sequenced sample was blood. These receptors came from a woman aged 18 to 35 with Graves' hyperthyroidism.

This clonotype was detected only a few times. In DNA, the CDR3 is TGTGCCAGCAGTTTTACAGGGAGCCGACGATATGGCTACACCTTC. Residues: CASSFTGSRRYGYTF. This chain uses TRBV28 with TRBJ1-2; possible D gene TRBD1, 6 bases. Trimming took 3 bases from V and 5 from J, leaving 16 bases between them. This CDR3 has 15 residues. Germline lookup yields CDR1 MDHEN and CDR2 SYDVKM.

This clonotype was detected many times. This chain links TRBV6-1 with TRBJ2-5, with D hard to call. The CDR3 totals 14 residues. The V gene lost 1 base and the J gene lost 4 bases, with 10 bases spanning the gap. Germline V gene sequence: CDR1 MNHNS, CDR2 SASEGT. The CDR3 protein is CASSEVTKSETQYF. CDR3 bases: TGTGCCAGCAGTGAAGTTACAAAGTCAGAGACCCAGTACTTC.

In its sample, this clonotype was seen a few times. The chain couples TRBV20-1 to TRBJ2-5, with 10 bases identical to TRBD2. V lost 3 bases and J lost 7; bases outside the gene matches: 11. Germline V gene data show CDR1 as DFQATT and CDR2 as SNEGSKA (reference sequence). The CDR3 is made up of 15 amino acids. CDR3 sequence (DNA): TGCAGTGCTAGTCGGGCTAGCGGGGGCGCCGGGACCCAGTACTTC. Translating it yields CSASRASGGAGTQYF.

This clonotype was counted ten times or more. The rearrangement joins TRBV12-3 or TRBV12-4 to TRBJ2-4; D not resolved. There are 11 residues in the CDR3. Trimming cost V 3 bases and J 6 bases, with 3 bases left between them. CDR3 sequence reads: CASSLGNIQYF. CDR3 DNA: TGTGCCAGCAGTTTGGGAAACATTCAGTACTTC.

The J gene is TRBJ1-6, the V gene TRBV30; D ambiguous. The CDR3 has 14 residues. Germline V gene sequence: CDR1 GTSNPN, CDR2 SVGIG (reference sequence). V lost 0 bases to trimming and J lost 9 bases, with 12 bases between them. The CDR3 loop reads CAWSVNAETSPLHF. CDR3 sequence (DNA): TGTGCCTGGAGTGTGAATGCAGAAACTTCACCCCTCCACTTT. The full variable domain, its missing parts supplied by reference TRBV30 and TRBJ1-6, is SQTIHQWPATLVQPVGSPLSLECTVEGTSNPNLYWYRQAAGRGLQLLFYSVGIGQISSEVPQNLSASRPQDRQFILSSKKLLLSDSGFYLCAWSVNAETSPLHFGNGTRLTVT.